This T cell receptor beta chain was sequenced during a study of follicular helper T cells after annual influenza vaccination. The time point: 2015-2016 season, 7 days after influenza vaccination. Adults received seasonal inactivated influenza vaccine, with sorted blood CD4 subsets sequenced before and after. Vaccine contraindications, substance abuse, HIV/AIDS, active malignancy and active illness excluded donors. The CDR3 is 16 residues long. V was pared by 5 bases and J by 5 bases, with 8 bases of the junction left unmatched. Germline CDR1 reads PRHDT; CDR2 reads FYEKMQ (reference sequence). Produced via immunoSEQ multiplex PCR; TCRdb's table is partial and in-frame only. This table holds approximately 1,400 clones, 70% to 85% found once.

The chain combines TRBV13 with TRBJ2-3; TRBD2 matches at 12 bases. The material was CXCR5+ CD38+ circulating T follicular helper cells from blood, obtained 7 days after influenza vaccination. Subset here: circulating Tfh, non-naive CD4+CXCR5+PD-1+ (ICOS+CD38+ or ICOS-CD38-). This receptor was identified in an adult who received the influenza vaccine. For the CDR3, the DNA is TGTGCCAGCAGCCCCGCGACTAGCGGGAGAATAGATACGCAGTATTTT. This translates into CASSPATSGRIDTQYF.